The 15 T cell receptor beta chains presented below share a single source sample, sequenced in a study of blood T cell repertoires in COVID-19. Sequencing was performed with immunoSEQ multiplex PCR; in TCRdb, only in-frame clones are kept and a portion is missing. The repertoire includes under 500,000 clones, approximately 90% of them detected once, and almost 2% sits in the top ten. Sequencing used PBMCs or T cells enriched from blood (not recorded which). The source of these receptors is a woman aged 18-29 years with acute COVID-19.

The J gene is TRBJ2-2, the V gene TRBV7-2; no clear D gene. In germline, CDR1 is SGHTA, CDR2 FQGNSA. V shed 5 bases and J shed 7 bases, with 11 bases lying between them. CDR3 length: 13 amino acids. CDR3 sequence reads: CASSPRTNGELFF. The CDR3 nucleotides read TGTGCCAGCAGCCCCAGAACAAACGGGGAGCTGTTTTTT.

The V and J genes are TRBV11-3 and TRBJ2-1; possible D gene TRBD2, 6 bases. The CDR3 totals 15 residues. Per the germline V gene, CDR1 is SGHNT and CDR2 is YENEEA. Trimming left V 4 bases short and J 6 bases short, with 16 bases between. CDR3 amino acids: CASSSRLENGNEQFF. CDR3 nucleotide sequence: TGTGCCAGCAGCTCCCGACTAGAGAACGGCAATGAGCAGTTCTTC.

This chain joins TRBV9 and TRBJ1-1; maybe TRBD1 (5 bases). V gave up 3 bases and J gave up 6 bases, with 18 bases separating them. Germline assignment: CDR1 SGDLS and CDR2 YYNGEE. CDR3 length: 15 amino acids. The CDR3 region has the DNA TGTGCCAGCAGCGATACAGGTAATGTGGCCCCTGAAGCTTTCTTT. Translation: CASSDTGNVAPEAFF. The variable domain in full, with the rest retrieved from reference TRBV9 and TRBJ1-1, is DSGVTQTPKHLITATGQRVTLRCSPRSGDLSVYWYQQSLDQGLQFLIQYYNGEERAKGNILERFSAQQFPDLHSELNLSSLELGDSALYFCASSDTGNVAPEAFFGQGTRLTVV.

This chain connects TRBV5-5 to TRBJ2-1; tentatively, D is TRBD1 (6 bases). This CDR3 comprises 15 residues. Trimming shortened V by 0 bases and J by 4 bases, and 11 bases separated the two germline ends. Germline lookup yields CDR1 SGHKS and CDR2 YYEKEE (reference sequence). Here the CDR3 DNA reads TGTGCCAGCAGCTTGGCCTTAGGACAGTACAATGAGCAGTTCTTC. Amino acid sequence: CASSLALGQYNEQFF.

This chain joins TRBV19 and TRBJ1-5; 9 nucleotides match TRBD1. Per the germline V gene, CDR1 is LNHDA and CDR2 is SQIVND (reference sequence). The CDR3 extends over 14 amino acids. The V and J ends lost 3 bases and 4 bases, in that order; junction bases with no gene match: 1. The CDR3, as DNA: TGTGCCAGTAGTATGGACAGGGGTAATCAGCCCCAGCATTTT. Its protein is CASSMDRGNQPQHF.

This chain joins TRBV14 and TRBJ2-1; D uncertain. Trimming stripped 0 bases from V and 2 bases from J, with 11 bases between. CDR1 is SGHDN, CDR2 FVKESK, per germline. The CDR3 length is 16 residues. The CDR3 region is CASSQEETTPYNEQFF. CDR3 coding DNA: TGTGCCAGCAGCCAAGAAGAGACAACCCCCTACAATGAGCAGTTCTTC.

The chain carries TRBV19 and TRBJ1-1; 8 bases are a match to TRBD1. The germline CDR1 and CDR2 sequences are LNHDA and SQIVND (reference sequence). CDR3 length: 14 amino acids. V gave up 5 bases and J gave up 5 bases; unmatched junction bases: 7. CDR3 sequence reads: CASSARTGRTEAFF. The CDR3 region has the DNA TGTGCCAGTAGTGCCCGGACAGGGAGGACTGAAGCTTTCTTT.

The chain has TRBV25-1 and TRBJ1-6; D may be TRBD1 (5 bases). The V gene lost 5 bases and the J gene lost 6 bases, with 14 bases spanning the gap. This CDR3 has 15 amino acids. Germline V lookup: CDR1 MGHDK, CDR2 SYGVNS. CDR3 sequence: CASSRTGFGNSPLHF. CDR3 DNA: TGTGCCAGCAGTCGTACAGGTTTCGGTAATTCACCCCTCCACTTT.

This clone has only one observation. The chain joins TRBV28 to TRBJ2-1; 10 bases fit TRBD1. The ends lost 2 bases at V and 8 bases at J; junction bases unmatched: 6. This CDR3 region has 15 residues. Germline V gene lookup returns CDR1 MDHEN and CDR2 SYDVKM. The CDR3 DNA is TGTGCCAGCAGTTTAATGGACAGGGGGTATCATGAGCAGTTCTTC. Translation: CASSLMDRGYHEQFF.

The chain links TRBV7-9 to TRBJ1-3; maybe TRBD1 (5 bases). This CDR3 spans 14 amino acids. The germline CDR1 and CDR2 sequences are SEHNR and FQNEAQ (reference sequence). The germline V and J ends were trimmed by 1 base and 4 bases, with 8 bases remaining between them. The CDR3 loop reads CASSLGAGGNTIYF. The CDR3 DNA reads as TGTGCCAGCAGCTTAGGAGCAGGGGGAAACACCATATATTTT.

The chain is built from TRBV28 and TRBJ1-6; D may be TRBD1 (5 bases). The CDR3 is 19 amino acids. Germline-derived CDR1 and CDR2 are MDHEN and SYDVKM. Deletions cut 7 bases from V and 2 bases from J, with 24 bases between. The CDR3 sequence is CASTEGRGSTVAYNSPLHF. As DNA, the CDR3 is TGTGCCAGCACTGAAGGGAGGGGTAGCACTGTCGCCTATAATTCACCCCTCCACTTT.

The chain joins TRBV5-1 to TRBJ1-1; D might be TRBD1 (6 bases). V lost 0 bases and J 3 bases, leaving 12 bases between the germline ends. The CDR3 extends over 15 amino acids. Germline CDR1 and CDR2: SGHRS and YFSETQ. The CDR3 sequence is CASSLDSGVDTEAFF. The DNA for the CDR3 is TGCGCCAGCAGCTTGGATTCAGGGGTAGACACTGAAGCTTTCTTT.

The chain's CDR3 is CATVRQGGYGYTF. Here the CDR3 DNA reads TGTGCCACCGTGCGGCAGGGTGGGTATGGCTACACCTTC. The V call is TRBV10-3, the J call TRBJ1-2; a possible D gene is TRBD1 (5 bases). The CDR3 sequence is 13 residues long. Trimming left V 10 bases short and J 5 bases short, with 17 bases between. Germline lookup yields CDR1 ENHRY and CDR2 SYGVKD.

V gene TRBV6-5 combines with J gene TRBJ1-6, with D tentatively TRBD1 (5 bases). The germline gives CDR1 MNHEY, CDR2 SVGAGI. The CDR3 covers 12 residues. Trimming took 9 bases from V and 7 from J, leaving 10 bases between them. CDR3 region: CASRQRNSPLHF. The CDR3 DNA sequence: TGTGCCAGTAGACAGCGCAATTCACCCCTCCACTTT.

J is TRBJ1-2 and V is TRBV15; D is undetermined. The germline V gene encodes CDR1 LNHNV and CDR2 YYDKDF (reference sequence). This CDR3 contains 15 residues. V was clipped by 0 bases and J by 4 bases, with 12 bases between them. The CDR3 protein is CATSRDPTVGYGYTF. The DNA of the CDR3 is TGTGCCACCAGCAGAGACCCAACAGTCGGCTATGGCTACACCTTC. The complete variable domain, with remaining parts taken from reference TRBV15 and TRBJ1-2, reads DAMVIQNPRYQVTQFGKPVTLSCSQTLNHNVMYWYQQKSSQAPKLLFHYYDKDFNNEADTPDNFQSRRPNTSFCFLDIRSPGLGDTAMYLCATSRDPTVGYGYTFGSGTRLTVV.